This TCR beta chain is drawn from a study of CD4 and CD8 cells across lung adenocarcinoma regions. This clonotype appeared many times. TCRdb re-called the PCR reads through MiXCR, storing one row per CDR3 protein. The data contain 6,000 to 8,000 distinct CDR3 sequences, roughly 54% of them singletons. Looked up from germline, CDR1 is WSHSY and CDR2 is SAAADI. V lost 6 bases to trimming and J lost 9 bases, with 6 bases between them. There are 10 residues in the CDR3. The patients had localized lung adenocarcinoma, a non-small cell subtype. Sequencing used CD4+ T cells from the center of a lung tumor. The sequence derives from a female donor with lung adenocarcinoma. The CD4 and CD8 labels of this study may be unreliable. The rearrangement uses TRBV10-2 and TRBJ2-1; D unclear. The CDR3 sequence is CASSEAEQFF. The CDR3 DNA reads TGCGCCAGCAGCGAGGCTGAGCAGTTCTTC.